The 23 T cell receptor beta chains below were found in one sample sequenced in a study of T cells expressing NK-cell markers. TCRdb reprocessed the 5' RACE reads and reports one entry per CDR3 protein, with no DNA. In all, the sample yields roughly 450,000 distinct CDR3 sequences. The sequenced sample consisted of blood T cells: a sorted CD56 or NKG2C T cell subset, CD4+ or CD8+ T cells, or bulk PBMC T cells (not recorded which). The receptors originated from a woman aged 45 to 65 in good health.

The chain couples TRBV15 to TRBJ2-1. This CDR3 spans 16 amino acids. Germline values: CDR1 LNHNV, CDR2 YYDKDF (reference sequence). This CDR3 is CATSSEGVFTYNEQFF.

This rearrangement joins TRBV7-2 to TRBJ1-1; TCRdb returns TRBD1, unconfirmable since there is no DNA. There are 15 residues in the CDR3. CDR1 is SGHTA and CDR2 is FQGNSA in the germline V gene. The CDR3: CASSYTGIMNTEAFF.

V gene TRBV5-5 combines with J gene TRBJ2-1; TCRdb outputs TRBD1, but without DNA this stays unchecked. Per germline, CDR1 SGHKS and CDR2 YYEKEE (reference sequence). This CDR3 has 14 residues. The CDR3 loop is CASSIGQLYNEQFF.

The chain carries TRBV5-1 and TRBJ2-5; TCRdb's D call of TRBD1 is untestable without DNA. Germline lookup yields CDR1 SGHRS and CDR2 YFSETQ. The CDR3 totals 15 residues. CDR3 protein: CASKGHPVLWETQYF. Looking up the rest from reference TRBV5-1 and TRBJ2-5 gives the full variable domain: KAGVTQTPRYLIKTRGQQVTLSCSPISGHRSVSWYQQTPGQGLQFLFEYFSETQRNKGNFPGRFSGRQFSNSRSEMNVSTLELGDSALYLCASKGHPVLWETQYFGPGTRLLVL.

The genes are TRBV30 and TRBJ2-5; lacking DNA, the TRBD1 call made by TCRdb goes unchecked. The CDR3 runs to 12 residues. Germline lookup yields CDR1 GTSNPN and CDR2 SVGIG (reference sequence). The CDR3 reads CALAGQAETQYF.

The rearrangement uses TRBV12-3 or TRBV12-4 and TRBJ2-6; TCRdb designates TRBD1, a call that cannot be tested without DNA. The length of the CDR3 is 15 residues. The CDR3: CASSSRGTGANVLTF.

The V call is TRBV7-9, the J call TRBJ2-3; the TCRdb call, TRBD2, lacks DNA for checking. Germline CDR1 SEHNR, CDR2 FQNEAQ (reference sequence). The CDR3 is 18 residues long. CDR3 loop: CASSSRRNLAGLTDTQYF.

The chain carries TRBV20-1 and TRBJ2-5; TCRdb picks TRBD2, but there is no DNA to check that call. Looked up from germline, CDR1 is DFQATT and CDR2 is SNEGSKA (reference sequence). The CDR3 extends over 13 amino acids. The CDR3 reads CSARSPSVETQYF.

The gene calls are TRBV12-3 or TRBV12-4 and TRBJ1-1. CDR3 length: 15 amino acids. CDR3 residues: CASSQRSVMNTEAFF.

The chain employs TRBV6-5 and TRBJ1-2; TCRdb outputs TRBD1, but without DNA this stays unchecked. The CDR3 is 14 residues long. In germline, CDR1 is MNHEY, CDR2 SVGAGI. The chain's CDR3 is CASRSGEKNYGYTF.

The CDR3 sequence is CASSFGRIEQFF. The chain couples TRBV11-2 to TRBJ2-1; TCRdb's D call, TRBD1, is unchecked because there is no DNA. There are 12 residues in the CDR3. Germline V lookup: CDR1 SGHAT, CDR2 FQNNGV. The full variable domain, in which reference TRBV11-2 and TRBJ2-1 provide the parts outside the CDR3, is EAGVAQSPRYKIIEKRQSVAFWCNPISGHATLYWYQQILGQGPKLLIQFQNNGVVDDSQLPKDRFSAERLKGVDSTLKIQPAKLEDSAVYLCASSFGRIEQFFGPGTRLTVL.

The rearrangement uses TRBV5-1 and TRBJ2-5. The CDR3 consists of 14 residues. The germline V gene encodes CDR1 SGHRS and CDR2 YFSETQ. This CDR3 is CASSPDSSLETQYF.

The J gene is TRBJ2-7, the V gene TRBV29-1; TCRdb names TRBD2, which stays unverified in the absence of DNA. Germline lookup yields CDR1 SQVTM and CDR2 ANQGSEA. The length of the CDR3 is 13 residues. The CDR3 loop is CSISGSSSYEQYF.

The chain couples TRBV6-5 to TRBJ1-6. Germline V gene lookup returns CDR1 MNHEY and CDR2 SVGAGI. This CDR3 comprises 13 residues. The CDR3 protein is CASRGTATSPLHF.

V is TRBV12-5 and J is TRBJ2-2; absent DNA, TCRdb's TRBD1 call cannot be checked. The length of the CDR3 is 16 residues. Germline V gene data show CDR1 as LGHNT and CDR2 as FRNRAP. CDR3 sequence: CASGNRDSLNTGELFF.

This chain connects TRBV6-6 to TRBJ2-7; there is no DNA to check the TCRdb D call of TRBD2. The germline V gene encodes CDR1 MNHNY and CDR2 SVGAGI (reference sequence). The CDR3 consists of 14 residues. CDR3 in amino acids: CASTAGTYSYEQYF.

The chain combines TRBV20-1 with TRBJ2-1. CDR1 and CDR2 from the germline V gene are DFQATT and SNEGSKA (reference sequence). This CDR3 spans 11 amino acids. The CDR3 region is CSARDPNGQFF.

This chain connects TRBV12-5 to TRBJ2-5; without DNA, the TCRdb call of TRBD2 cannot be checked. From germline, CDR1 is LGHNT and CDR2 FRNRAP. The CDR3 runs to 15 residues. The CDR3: CASGGGLTLKETQYF.

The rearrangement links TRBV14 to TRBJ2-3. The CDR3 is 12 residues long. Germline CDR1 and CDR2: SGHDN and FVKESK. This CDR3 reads CASSQADRTKYF.

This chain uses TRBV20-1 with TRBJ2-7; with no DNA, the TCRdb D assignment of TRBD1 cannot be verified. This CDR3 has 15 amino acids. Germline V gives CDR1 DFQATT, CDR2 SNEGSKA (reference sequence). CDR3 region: CSARAVPPWQDEQYF.

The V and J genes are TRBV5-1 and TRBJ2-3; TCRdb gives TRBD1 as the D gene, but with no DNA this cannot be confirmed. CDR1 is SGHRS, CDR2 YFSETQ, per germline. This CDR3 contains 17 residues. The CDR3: CASSSSGLALNTDTQYF.

CDR3 sequence: CATRTANTDTQYF. The gene calls are TRBV27 and TRBJ2-3. This CDR3 has 13 amino acids. Per germline, CDR1 MNHEY and CDR2 SMNVEV (reference sequence).

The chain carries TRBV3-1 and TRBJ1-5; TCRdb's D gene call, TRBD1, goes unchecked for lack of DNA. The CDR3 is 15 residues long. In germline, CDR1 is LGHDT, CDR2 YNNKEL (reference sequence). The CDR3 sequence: CASSQTLRGEQPQHF.